This TCR beta chain was sequenced in a study of human T cells and chemical hapten exposure. Overall study results and limits: More PT1 expanded TCRs went with higher patch test scores.

TCRdb analysed the RACE reads with MiXCR anew, one entry per CDR3 protein. The table lists 350,000 or so distinct CDR3 sequences, 6% to 8.5% of them singletons. Trimming left V 4 bases short and J 0 bases short, with 7 bases between. This CDR3 has 15 amino acids. Germline loops: CDR1 SGHTA, CDR2 FQGNSA. As for time point: patch test 1, 2 weeks after DPC sensitization. The treatment denotes: therapeutic diphenylcyclopropenone sensitization with weekly scalp DPC. This clonotype was counted ten times or more. Its antigen is unidentified. The chain joins TRBV7-2 to TRBJ1-6, with D unresolved. The specimen was whole blood, collected in connection with sensitization to the hapten diphenylcyclopropenone (DPC). The TCR was taken from a woman aged 18-30 years with alopecia areata. Some clones in this sample may be carry-over from other donors' samples. For the CDR3, the DNA is TGTGCCAGCAGCTCTGAAGGCTCCTATAATTCACCCCTCCACTTT. Residues: CASSSEGSYNSPLHF.